This T cell receptor (beta chain) was recorded in a study of technical replicates of blood from a handful of donors. Germline V lookup: CDR1 SGHVS, CDR2 FNYEAQ. V dropped 5 bases and J dropped 0 bases, with 7 bases sitting between them. CDR3 length: 14 residues. This table comes from immunoSEQ multiplex PCR, and its TCRdb copy is limited to in-frame clones, with some not included. The sample shows 84,000 or so clones, about 97% of them seen only once. Sequenced material: T cells isolated from PBMCs. The V and J genes are TRBV7-6 and TRBJ2-2, with D possibly matching TRBD2 (5 bases). The TCR sequence derives from a human donor in good health. As DNA, the CDR3 is TGTGCCAGCAGCACCGGGACGAACACCGGGGAGCTGTTTTTT. It codes for CASSTGTNTGELFF.